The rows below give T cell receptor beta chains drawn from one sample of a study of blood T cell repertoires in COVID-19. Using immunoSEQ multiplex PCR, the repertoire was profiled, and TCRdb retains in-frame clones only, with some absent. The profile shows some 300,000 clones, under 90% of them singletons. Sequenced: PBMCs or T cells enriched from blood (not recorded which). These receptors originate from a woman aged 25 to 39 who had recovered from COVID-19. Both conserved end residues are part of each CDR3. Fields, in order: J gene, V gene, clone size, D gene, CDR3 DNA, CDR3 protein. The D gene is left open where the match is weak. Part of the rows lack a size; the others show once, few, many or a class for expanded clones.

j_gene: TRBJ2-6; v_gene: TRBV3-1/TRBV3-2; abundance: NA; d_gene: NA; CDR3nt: TGTGCCAGCAGCCAAGATTTCCTATCTGGGGCCAACGTCCTGACTTTC; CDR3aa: CASSQDFLSGANVLTF
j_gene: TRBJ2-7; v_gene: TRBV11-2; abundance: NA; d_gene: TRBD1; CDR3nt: TGTGCCAGCAGCTCTTCCGGGACAGTCGACTACGAGCAGTACTTC; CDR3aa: CASSSSGTVDYEQYF
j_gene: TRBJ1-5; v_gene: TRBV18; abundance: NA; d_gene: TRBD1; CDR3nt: TGTGCCAGCTCACCACAACAGGGGGGCTATAGCAATCAGCCCCAGCATTTT; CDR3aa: CASSPQQGGYSNQPQHF
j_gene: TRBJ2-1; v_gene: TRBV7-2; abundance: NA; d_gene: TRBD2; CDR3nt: TGTGCCAGCAGCCGCCAGGCGTCTAGCGGGAGGAATGAGCAGTTCTTC; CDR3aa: CASSRQASSGRNEQFF
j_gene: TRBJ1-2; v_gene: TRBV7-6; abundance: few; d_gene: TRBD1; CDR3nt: TGTGCCAGCAGCCTAGGGACAGGGGGGGACTATGGCTACACCTTC; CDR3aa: CASSLGTGGDYGYTF
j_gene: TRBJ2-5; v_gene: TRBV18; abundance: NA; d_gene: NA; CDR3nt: TGTGCCAGCTCACCACCAGCCCAAGAGACCCAGTACTTC; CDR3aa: CASSPPAQETQYF
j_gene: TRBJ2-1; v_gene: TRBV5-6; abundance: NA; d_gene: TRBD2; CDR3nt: TGTGCCAGCAGCACGATCTTCGGGAGGCGGGATGAGCAGTTCTTC; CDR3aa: CASSTIFGRRDEQFF
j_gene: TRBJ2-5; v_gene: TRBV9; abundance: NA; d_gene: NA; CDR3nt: TGTGCCAGCAGCGTAGGGATTAGCGAGGGAGAGACCCAGTACTTC; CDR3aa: CASSVGISEGETQYF
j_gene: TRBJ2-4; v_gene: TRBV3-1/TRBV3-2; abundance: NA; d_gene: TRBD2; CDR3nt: TGTGCCAGCAGCCAAGATTTTTTGGTTCGTGGACTAGCGGGAGGAACCGCCAAAAACATTCAGTACTTC; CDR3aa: CASSQDFLVRGLAGGTAKNIQYF
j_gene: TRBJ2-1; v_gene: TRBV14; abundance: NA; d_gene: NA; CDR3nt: TGTGCCAGCAGCCCTAAGACAAGGGGTACCCCTTACAATGAGCAGTTCTTC; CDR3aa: CASSPKTRGTPYNEQFF
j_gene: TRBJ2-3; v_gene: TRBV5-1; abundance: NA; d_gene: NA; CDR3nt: TGCGCCAGCAGCCAGGTCCTTGGGTCGGATACGCAGTATTTT; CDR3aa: CASSQVLGSDTQYF
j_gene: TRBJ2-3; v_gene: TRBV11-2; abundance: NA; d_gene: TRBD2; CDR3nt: TGTGCCAGCAGCCCGGAGACTAGCGGGAGGAACTTCACAGATACGCAGTATTTT; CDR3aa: CASSPETSGRNFTDTQYF
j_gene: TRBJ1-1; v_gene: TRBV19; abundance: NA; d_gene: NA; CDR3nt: TGTGCCAGTAGATTAATGGAGGGTGCGGCGAACACTGAAGCTTTCTTT; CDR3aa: CASRLMEGAANTEAFF
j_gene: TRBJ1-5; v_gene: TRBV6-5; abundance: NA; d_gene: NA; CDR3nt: TGTGCCAGCAGTTACGGCAGATCCAATCAGCCCCAGCATTTT; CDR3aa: CASSYGRSNQPQHF
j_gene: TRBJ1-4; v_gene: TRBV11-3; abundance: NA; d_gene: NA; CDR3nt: TGTGCCAGCAGCGCTCCCAGGGATTTTTTCGAAAAACTGTTTTTT; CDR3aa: CASSAPRDFFEKLFF
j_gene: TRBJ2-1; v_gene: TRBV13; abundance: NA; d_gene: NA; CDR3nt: TGTGCCAGCAGCTTAGGACTAGCCGGTCAAGGGTCGCACAATGAGCAGTTCTTC; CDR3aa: CASSLGLAGQGSHNEQFF
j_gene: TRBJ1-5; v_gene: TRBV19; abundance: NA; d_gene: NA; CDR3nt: TGTGCCAGTAGTATAAGCGGACCTAATGATCAGCCCCAGCATTTT; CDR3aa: CASSISGPNDQPQHF
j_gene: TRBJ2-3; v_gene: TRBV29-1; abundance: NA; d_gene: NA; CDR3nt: TGCAGCGTTGAAGACAGTAGCACAGATACGCAGTATTTT; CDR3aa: CSVEDSSTDTQYF
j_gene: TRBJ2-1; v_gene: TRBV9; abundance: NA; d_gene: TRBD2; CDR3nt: TGTGCCAGCAGCGTAGTGGGACTAGCGGTCTACAATGAGCAGTTCTTC; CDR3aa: CASSVVGLAVYNEQFF
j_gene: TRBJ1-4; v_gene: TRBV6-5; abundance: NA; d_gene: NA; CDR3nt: TGTGCCAGCAGTTACTACAGGTCCAACAATGAAAAACTGTTTTTT; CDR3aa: CASSYYRSNNEKLFF
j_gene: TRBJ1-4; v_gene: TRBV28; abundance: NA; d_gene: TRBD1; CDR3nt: TGTGCCAGCAGCACACCGGGACAGGGATCTGAAAAACTGTTTTTT; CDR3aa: CASSTPGQGSEKLFF
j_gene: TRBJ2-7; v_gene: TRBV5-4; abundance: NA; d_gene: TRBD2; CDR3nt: TGTGCCAGCAGTTCATCAGCGGGAGGAACCTACGAGCAGTACTTC; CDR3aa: CASSSSAGGTYEQYF
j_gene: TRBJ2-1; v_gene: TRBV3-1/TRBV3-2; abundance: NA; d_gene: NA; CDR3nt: TGTGCCAGCAGCCCCCCCCTGAGCAATGAGCAGTTCTTC; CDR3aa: CASSPPLSNEQFF
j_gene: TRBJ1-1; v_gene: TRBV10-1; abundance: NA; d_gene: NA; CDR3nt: TGCGCCAGCAGTGAATCCTCGAGGAGCCGCCTTGAAGCTTTCTTT; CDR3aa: CASSESSRSRLEAFF
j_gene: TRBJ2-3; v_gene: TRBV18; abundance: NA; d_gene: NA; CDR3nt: TGTGCCAGCTCACCCCTCACAGATAGCACAGATACGCAGTATTTT; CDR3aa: CASSPLTDSTDTQYF
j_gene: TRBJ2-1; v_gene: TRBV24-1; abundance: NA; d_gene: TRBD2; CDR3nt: TGTGCCACCAGTGGTACCGGGACTAGTTTCTACAATGAGCAGTTCTTC; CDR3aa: CATSGTGTSFYNEQFF
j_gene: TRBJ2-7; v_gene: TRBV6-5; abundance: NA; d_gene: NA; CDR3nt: TGTGCCAGCGGGCCCCCCTACGAGCAGTACTTC; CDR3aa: CASGPPYEQYF
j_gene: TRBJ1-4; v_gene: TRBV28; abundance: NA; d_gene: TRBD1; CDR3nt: TGTGCCAGCAGTTTCCCAAAAGAACAGGGGGTGGGGAATGAAAAACTGTTTTTT; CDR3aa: CASSFPKEQGVGNEKLFF
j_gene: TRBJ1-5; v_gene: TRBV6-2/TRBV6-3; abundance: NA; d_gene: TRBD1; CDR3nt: TGTGCCAGCAGTTACCCTATTGGGACAGGCAATAGCAATCAGCCCCAGCATTTT; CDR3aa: CASSYPIGTGNSNQPQHF
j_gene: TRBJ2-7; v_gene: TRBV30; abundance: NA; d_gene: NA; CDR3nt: TGTGCCTGGAGCCAGACCTACGAGCAGTACTTC; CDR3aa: CAWSQTYEQYF
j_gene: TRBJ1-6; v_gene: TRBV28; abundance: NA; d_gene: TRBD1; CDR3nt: TGTGCCAGCAGTTTGAGGGGGCGCGGATATAATTCACCCCTCCACTTT; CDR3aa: CASSLRGRGYNSPLHF
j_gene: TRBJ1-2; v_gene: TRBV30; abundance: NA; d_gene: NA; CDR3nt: TGTGCCTGGAGAATCAAGGGAGTCTATGGCTACACCTTC; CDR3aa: CAWRIKGVYGYTF
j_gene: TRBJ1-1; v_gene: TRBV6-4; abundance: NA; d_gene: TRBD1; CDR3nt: TGTGCCAGCAGCACTACAGGGGGTTCGAACACTGAAGCTTTCTTT; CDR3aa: CASSTTGGSNTEAFF
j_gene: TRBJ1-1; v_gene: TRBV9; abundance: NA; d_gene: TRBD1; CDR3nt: TGTGCCAGCAGCGTACGACAGGGGCTAAACACTGAAGCTTTCTTT; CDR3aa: CASSVRQGLNTEAFF
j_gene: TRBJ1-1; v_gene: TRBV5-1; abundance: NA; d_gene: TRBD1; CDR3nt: TGCGCCAGCAGCTTATCAGGGGGCGCGAGCACTGAAGCTTTCTTT; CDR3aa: CASSLSGGASTEAFF
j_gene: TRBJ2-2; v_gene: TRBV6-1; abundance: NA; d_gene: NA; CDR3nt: TGTGCCACCGCCCCCGGAGGCACCGGGGAGCTGTTTTTT; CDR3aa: CATAPGGTGELFF
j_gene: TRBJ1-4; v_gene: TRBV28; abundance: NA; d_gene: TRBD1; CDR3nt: TGTGCCAGCAGTTTACCAGGACAGGCTAATGAAAAACTGTTTTTT; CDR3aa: CASSLPGQANEKLFF
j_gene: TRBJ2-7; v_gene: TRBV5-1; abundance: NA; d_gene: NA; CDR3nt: TGCGCCAGCAGCTGGATGTCCGGCGTCGGTATGGTCTCGAGCGGAACTACCTACGAGCAGTACTTC; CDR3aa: CASSWMSGVGMVSSGTTYEQYF
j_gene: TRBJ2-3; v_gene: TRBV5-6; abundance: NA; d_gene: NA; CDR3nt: TGTGCCAGCAGCGGCCGTGGGACATACACAGATACGCAGTATTTT; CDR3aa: CASSGRGTYTDTQYF
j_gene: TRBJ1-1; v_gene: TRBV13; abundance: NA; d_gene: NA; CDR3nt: TGTGCCAGCAGCCTTCTAAACACTGAAGCTTTCTTT; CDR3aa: CASSLLNTEAFF
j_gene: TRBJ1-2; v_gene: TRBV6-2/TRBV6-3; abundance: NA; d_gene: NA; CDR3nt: TGTGCCAGCAGTAGAAGCCAGGCGGGCTACACCTTC; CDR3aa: CASSRSQAGYTF
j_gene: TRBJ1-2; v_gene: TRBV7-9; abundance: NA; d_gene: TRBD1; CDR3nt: TGTGCCAGCAGCTTAGAACAGGGGGCATATGGCTACACCTTC; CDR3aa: CASSLEQGAYGYTF
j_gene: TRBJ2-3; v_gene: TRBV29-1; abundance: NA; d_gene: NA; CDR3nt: TGCAGCGCCCACAGGGCAGTGGCCGATACGCAGTATTTT; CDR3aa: CSAHRAVADTQYF
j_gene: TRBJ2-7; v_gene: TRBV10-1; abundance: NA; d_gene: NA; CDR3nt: TGCGCCAGCAGCGGACCCGCTTTAAAAGCGGCAAACTACGAGCAGTACTTC; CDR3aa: CASSGPALKAANYEQYF
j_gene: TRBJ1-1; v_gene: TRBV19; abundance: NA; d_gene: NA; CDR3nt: TGTGCCAGTAGTATAATTACGGCAGGGGCTGAAGCTTTCTTT; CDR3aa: CASSIITAGAEAFF
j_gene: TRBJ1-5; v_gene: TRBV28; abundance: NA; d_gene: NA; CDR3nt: TGTGCCAGCAGTTTGACAGCTTTTAGCAATCAGCCCCAGCATTTT; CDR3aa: CASSLTAFSNQPQHF
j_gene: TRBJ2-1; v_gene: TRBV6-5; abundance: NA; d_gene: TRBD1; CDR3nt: TGTGCCAGCAGCTCGGACAGGGAGTGGAATGAGCAGTTCTTC; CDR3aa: CASSSDREWNEQFF
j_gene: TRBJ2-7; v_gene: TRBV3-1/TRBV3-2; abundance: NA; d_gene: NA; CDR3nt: TGTGCCAGCAGCCTCCTCTTGAGCTCCTACGAGCAGTACTTC; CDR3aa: CASSLLLSSYEQYF
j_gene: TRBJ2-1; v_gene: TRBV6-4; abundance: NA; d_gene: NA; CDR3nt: TGTGCCAGCAGTAGAACTGGACTCTTATACAATGAGCAGTTCTTC; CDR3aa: CASSRTGLLYNEQFF
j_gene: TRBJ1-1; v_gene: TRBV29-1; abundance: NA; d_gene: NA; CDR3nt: TGCAGCGCCCGGGGAGTTAACGTTGAAGCTTTCTTT; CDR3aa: CSARGVNVEAFF
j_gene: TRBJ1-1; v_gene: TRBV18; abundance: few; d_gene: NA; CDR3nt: TGTGCCAGCTCAAACCCGGGCACTGAAGCTTTCTTT; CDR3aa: CASSNPGTEAFF
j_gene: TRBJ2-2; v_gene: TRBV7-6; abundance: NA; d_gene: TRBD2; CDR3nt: TGTGCCAGCAGCTTAGTAGGGACTAGGGGAACCGGGGAGCTGTTTTTT; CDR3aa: CASSLVGTRGTGELFF
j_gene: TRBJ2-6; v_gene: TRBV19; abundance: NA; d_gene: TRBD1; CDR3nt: TGTGCCAGTAGTCCCCGGGGCGGGACAGGGACGGCAGGGGCCAACGTCCTGACTTTC; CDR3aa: CASSPRGGTGTAGANVLTF
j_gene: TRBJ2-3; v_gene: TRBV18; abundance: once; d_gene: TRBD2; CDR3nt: TGTGCCAGCTCACAGACTAGCGGGAGTAAGGATACGCAGTATTTT; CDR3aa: CASSQTSGSKDTQYF